These T cell receptor beta chains were read from a single sample in a study of CD8+CD57+ T cells in acquired aplastic anemia. TCRdb recomputed calls from the reads with MiXCR, one row per CDR3 protein. The sample records 200,000 to 250,000 distinct CDR3 sequences, 30% to 35% being singletons. Sequenced: sorted CD4+, CD8+, or CD8+CD57+ T cells (not recorded which) from PBMCs. These receptor sequences come from a human donor in good health, serving as a control. CDR3s include the opening cysteine and the closing phenylalanine or tryptophan. A D gene is named only where the DNA matches it firmly. Size is omitted from some rows. Given values are once, few, many or a class for expanded clones.

d_call,v_call,clone_size,j_call,cdr3_nt,cdr3_aa
-,TRBV2,-,TRBJ2-7,TGTGCCAGCAGTGAGGGCGAGATGAGAGAGCAGTACTTC,CASSEGEMREQYF
-,TRBV15,-,TRBJ2-7,TGTGCCACCAGCAGAGATCGGACAGCTAGCTCCTACGAGCAGTACTTC,CATSRDRTASSYEQYF
-,TRBV5-4,-,TRBJ2-6,TGTGCCAGCACCCTTCCTACCCCTGGGGCCAACGTCCTGACTTTC,CASTLPTPGANVLTF
-,TRBV2,few,TRBJ2-5,TGTGCCAGCAGTGGGCGGGGCGAAAAGACCCAGTACTTC,CASSGRGEKTQYF
-,TRBV10-1,many,TRBJ2-2,TGCGCCAGCAGTGCCCTGGCAACCGGGGAGCTGTTTTTT,CASSALATGELFF
-,TRBV12-3/TRBV12-4,-,TRBJ1-3,TGTGCCAGCACAGACGGGGGACGAAACACCATATATTTT,CASTDGGRNTIYF
-,TRBV11-2,-,TRBJ2-7,TGTGCCAGCAGCTTATACTTACAGGGACCCCACTTACTACACGAGCAGTACTTC,CASSLYLQGPHLLHEQYF
TRBD1,TRBV2,many,TRBJ1-5,TGTGCCAGCAGTGAAGGAAGGGGCAGGGGGTTTGGTAAGCCCCAGCATTTT,CASSEGRGRGFGKPQHF
TRBD2,TRBV10-3,-,TRBJ2-5,TGTGCCATCAGTGAGTCGGGAGGGCAAGAGACCCAGTACTTC,CAISESGGQETQYF
-,TRBV4-2,-,TRBJ2-6,TGTGCCAGCAGCCAAGTTAAGGTCTCTGGGGCCAACGTCCTGACTTTC,CASSQVKVSGANVLTF
-,TRBV19,many,TRBJ1-5,TGTGCCAGTAGTATAGTGGTTACGGGGCCTCAGCCCCAGCATTTT,CASSIVVTGPQPQHF
TRBD1,TRBV11-1,-,TRBJ1-2,TGTGCCAGCAGCCCTTTTGAGGTAGGGACAGGGGGCGACTATGGCTACACCTTC,CASSPFEVGTGGDYGYTF
-,TRBV12-3/TRBV12-4,-,TRBJ1-1,TGTGCCAGCAGTTTAATCGGGCAGATCACTGAAGCTTTCTTT,CASSLIGQITEAFF
-,TRBV25-1,many,TRBJ2-5,TGTGCCAGCAGTGCCCCAGGCAAACAAGAGACCCAGTACTTC,CASSAPGKQETQYF
-,TRBV20-1,many,TRBJ2-3,TGCAGTTCGCGCCCTAGGGGTCCCACAGATACGCAGTATTTT,CSSRPRGPTDTQYF
-,TRBV4-1,few,TRBJ2-1,TGCGCCAGCAGCCAAGACGGCCTCCCCTACAATGAGCAGTTCTTC,CASSQDGLPYNEQFF
-,TRBV16,-,TRBJ1-1,TGTGCCAGCAGCCTTGTGCTCACTGAAGCTTTCTTT,CASSLVLTEAFF
-,TRBV20-1,many,TRBJ1-5,TGCAGTGCTAGCACCGGGGGGGATCAGCCCCAGCATTTT,CSASTGGDQPQHF
TRBD1,TRBV29-1,many,TRBJ2-7,TGCAGCGCAGGGGACAGGGGAACCTACGAGCAGTACTTC,CSAGDRGTYEQYF
-,TRBV2,-,TRBJ1-1,TGTGCCAGCCCGGATAGTACTGAAGCTTTCTTT,CASPDSTEAFF
TRBD2,TRBV11-2,few,TRBJ2-1,TGTGCCAGCAGCGATACTCTAGCGGTACATTACAATGAGCAGTTCTTC,CASSDTLAVHYNEQFF
-,TRBV10-3,-,TRBJ1-2,TGTGCCATCAGTGACCCAGTCTATGGCTACACCTTC,CAISDPVYGYTF
TRBD2,TRBV9,-,TRBJ2-1,TGTGCCAGCAGCGTAGAGGCTGGACTAGCCGAGCAGTTCTTC,CASSVEAGLAEQFF
-,TRBV10-3,-,TRBJ1-5,TGTGCCATCAGAAGTTCGAACCGCAATCAGCCCCAGCATTTT,CAIRSSNRNQPQHF
-,TRBV4-1,many,TRBJ1-4,TGCGCCAGCAGCCAAGTTCTCCATGAAAAACTGTTTTTT,CASSQVLHEKLFF
TRBD2,TRBV7-2,many,TRBJ2-3,TGTGCCAGCAGCTCCCTAGCGGGAGGCTCGGATACGCAGTATTTT,CASSSLAGGSDTQYF
-,TRBV2,many,TRBJ2-2,TGTGCCAGCAGTGACAGGGGGGTGGTCTCCGGGGAGCTGTTTTTT,CASSDRGVVSGELFF
-,TRBV6-1,many,TRBJ2-5,TGTGCCAGCAGTGTGGGGCCCGCCTTGGGGGAGACCCAGTACTTC,CASSVGPALGETQYF
-,TRBV11-1,-,TRBJ2-3,TGTGCCAGCAGCTTAGGGGGGGGCCCGACAGATACGCAGTATTTT,CASSLGGGPTDTQYF
-,TRBV4-2,few,TRBJ1-4,TGTGCCAGCAGCCAAGATATTATAGGGGCGCTATTTTTT,CASSQDIIGALFF
-,TRBV7-9,many,TRBJ2-1,TGTGCCAGCAGCTTAGCGTGGGGCCCTTATGAGCAGTTCTTC,CASSLAWGPYEQFF
TRBD2,TRBV30,many,TRBJ2-5,TGTGCCTGGAGTCCCGGGAGGGAGACCCAGTACTTC,CAWSPGRETQYF
TRBD1,TRBV9,many,TRBJ1-1,TGTGCCAGCAGCGCTCAGGGGGCACCCGAAGCTTTCTTT,CASSAQGAPEAFF
TRBD1,TRBV7-6,-,TRBJ1-4,TGTGCCAGCAGTCCGTGGGACAGGGTCGTTAATGAAAAACTGTTTTTT,CASSPWDRVVNEKLFF
TRBD2,TRBV7-9,many,TRBJ2-5,TGTGCCAGCAGCTCAAAGCGGGGGGATAAGGAACAGACCCAGTACTTC,CASSSKRGDKEQTQYF
-,TRBV5-1,many,TRBJ1-2,TGCGCCAGCTCCCCACGGGATTCCTTCTATGGCTACACCTTC,CASSPRDSFYGYTF
-,TRBV5-1,-,TRBJ1-1,TGCGCCAGCAGCTTGCGGTCCGGGGGGGCTGGCACTGAAGCTTTCTTT,CASSLRSGGAGTEAFF
TRBD2,TRBV3-1,-,TRBJ2-5,TGTGCCAGCAGCCAAGATGTTAGCGGGGCAAGAGAGACCCAGTACTTC,CASSQDVSGARETQYF
-,TRBV19,many,TRBJ1-6,TGTGCCAGTAGTATAGGACAGGATCGGTTTTCACCCCTCCACTTT,CASSIGQDRFSPLHF
-,TRBV10-3,few,TRBJ2-7,TGTGCCATCAGTGAGTCGTTCGGGCTATCCTACGAGCAGTACTTC,CAISESFGLSYEQYF
-,TRBV6-1,-,TRBJ2-2,TGTGCCAGCAGTGAAATGGCTAGCTCATACACCGGGGAGCTGTTTTTT,CASSEMASSYTGELFF
-,TRBV10-3,few,TRBJ1-2,TGTGCCATCAGTTCCCTAGAGGGGAGAATGTATGGCTACACCTTC,CAISSLEGRMYGYTF
TRBD2,TRBV19,many,TRBJ2-7,TGTGCCAGTAGTTTGGGACTAGCGGCCTCCTACGAGCAGTACTTC,CASSLGLAASYEQYF
-,TRBV12-3/TRBV12-4,-,TRBJ1-1,TGTGCCAGCAGTTTATGGGAGGTGGACACTGAAGCTTTCTTT,CASSLWEVDTEAFF
-,TRBV10-3,few,TRBJ2-1,TGTGCCAGCTTTGAAATGGATAGCGCCTACAATGAGCAGTTCTTC,CASFEMDSAYNEQFF
-,TRBV19,-,TRBJ1-1,TGTGCCAGCAGCTTCCCCCTAACGAGGCCGGACACTGAAGCTTTCTTT,CASSFPLTRPDTEAFF
TRBD1,TRBV6-1,many,TRBJ2-1,TGTGCCAGCAAAAGGGACAGGGCGTCCTACAATGAGCAGTTCTTC,CASKRDRASYNEQFF
TRBD2,TRBV19,many,TRBJ2-7,TGTGCCAGTAGTACCCGACTAGCGGGAGAGAGACCCTACGAGCAGTACTTC,CASSTRLAGERPYEQYF
-,TRBV29-1,many,TRBJ2-3,TGCAGCGTTGGAAGACTCAGCACAGATACGCAGTATTTT,CSVGRLSTDTQYF
TRBD1,TRBV20-1,few,TRBJ1-1,TGCAGTGCTACAACCCCCGACAGGGGCCCTGAAGCTTTCTTT,CSATTPDRGPEAFF
-,TRBV19,many,TRBJ1-1,TGTGCCACTCAACCTTTAAGGGATGGTGAAGCTTTCTTT,CATQPLRDGEAFF
TRBD1,TRBV4-1,many,TRBJ1-5,TGCGCCAGCAGCCCCACAGGGGCAAATCAGCCCCAGCATTTT,CASSPTGANQPQHF
-,TRBV7-9,many,TRBJ1-3,TGTGCCAGCAGCTTATCAGGGGCCTCTGGAAACACCATATATTTT,CASSLSGASGNTIYF
-,TRBV29-1,-,TRBJ1-1,TGCAGCGTTGAACCCGAGGATAAGCCCACTGAAGCTTTCTTT,CSVEPEDKPTEAFF
TRBD1,TRBV10-2,-,TRBJ1-2,TGCGCCAGCAGCTTACAGGGGATAGGCTACACCTTC,CASSLQGIGYTF
-,TRBV2,many,TRBJ2-1,TGTGCCAGCATGGGGCGGGGATCACACTACAATGAGCAGTTCTTC,CASMGRGSHYNEQFF
-,TRBV20-1,many,TRBJ2-2,TGCAGTGCCTGGGAGCTCGGGGAGCTGTTTTTT,CSAWELGELFF